One sample yielded the 15 T cell receptor beta chains listed below, sequenced in a study of metastatic and nonmetastatic thyroid tumors. There were no patients who had received any treatment before thyroid surgery. TCRdb re-clonotyped the PCR reads via MiXCR. Counted here are some 30,000 clones, under 30% occurring once; the ten biggest clones make up about 29%. The sequenced sample was blood. The receptors originated from a female donor with papillary thyroid cancer or a benign thyroid nodule (not recorded which). Some clones in this sample may be carry-over from other donors' samples.

In its sample, this clone was seen many times. The V and J genes are TRBV4-3 and TRBJ2-1; D gene unclear. Germline CDR1 is LGHNA and CDR2 is YSLEER. V shed 1 base and J shed 3 bases, with 7 bases lying between them. CDR3 length: 14 residues. CDR3 nucleotide sequence: TGCGCCAGCAGCCAAGGGAATTACTACAATGAGCAGTTCTTC. Protein product: CASSQGNYYNEQFF.

This chain links TRBV19 with TRBJ2-7; 8 nucleotides align to TRBD1. The CDR3 runs 13 residues. Germline V CDR1 and CDR2: LNHDA, SQIVND (reference sequence). The ends lost 6 bases at V and 6 bases at J; junction bases unmatched: 7. The CDR3 region has the DNA TGTGCCAGTAGCGTTAGACAGGGGACCGAGCAGTACTTC. Its translation: CASSVRQGTEQYF. Full variable domain (remainder filled in from reference TRBV19 and TRBJ2-7): DGGITQSPKYLFRKEGQNVTLSCEQNLNHDAMYWYRQDPGQGLRLIYYSQIVNDFQKGDIAEGYSVSREKKESFPLTVTSAQKNPTAFYLCASSVRQGTEQYFGPGTRLTVT.

This clone has at least ten counts. The chain carries TRBV29-1 and TRBJ2-3, with D possibly being TRBD2 (5 bases). V was trimmed by 7 bases and J by 0 bases, leaving 8 bases between them. This CDR3 has 12 amino acids. CDR1 is SQVTM, CDR2 ANQGSEA, per germline. The CDR3 nucleotides are TGCAGCGGAACGGGGAGCACAGATACGCAGTATTTT. Protein: CSGTGSTDTQYF.

The V gene is TRBV7-6, the J gene TRBJ2-2; 13 bases map to TRBD2. CDR1 SGHVS and CDR2 FNYEAQ come from the germline V gene. The trim removed 5 bases at V and 6 bases at J, leaving 9 bases unmatched. The CDR3 covers 17 residues. The CDR3 protein is CASSAGLAGDNAGELFF. The CDR3 DNA reads TGTGCCAGCAGCGCCGGACTAGCGGGAGATAATGCCGGGGAGCTGTTTTTT.

V and J are TRBV18 and TRBJ1-2; maybe TRBD1 (5 bases). This CDR3 has 14 amino acids. V shed 5 bases and J shed 2 bases, with 12 bases lying between them. CDR1 is KGHSH and CDR2 is LQKENI in the germline V gene. The CDR3 loop reads CASSTTVNNYGYTF. The CDR3 region has the DNA TGTGCCAGCTCAACGACAGTAAACAACTATGGCTACACCTTC.

About this clone: A read error may explain this, as a much larger clone is one base away. The chain is built from TRBV4-2 and TRBJ1-1; 8 nucleotides agree with TRBD1. Germline V gene sequence: CDR1 LGHNA, CDR2 YNFKEQ. The CDR3 extends over 16 amino acids. CDR3 sequence (DNA): TGTGCCAGCAGCCAAGAATGGCAGGGGGCGCGGACTGAAGCTTTATTT. It translates to CASSQEWQGARTEALF.

CDR3 region: CASSSPGQETDTQYF. The CDR3 DNA sequence: TGTGCCAGCAGTTCACCGGGACAGGAGACAGATACGCAGTATTTT. The chain uses TRBV6-2 or TRBV6-3 and TRBJ2-3, with TRBD1 identical over 8 bases. V was pared by 4 bases and J by 3 bases, with 6 bases of the junction left unmatched. The CDR3 runs to 15 residues. Germline assignment: CDR1 MNHEY and CDR2 SVGEGT.

This clone was found a few times. V and J are TRBV5-1 and TRBJ2-7; no clear D gene. The CDR3 runs to 15 residues. V lost 4 bases, J lost 3 bases, and 17 bases lay in between. Germline loops: CDR1 SGHRS, CDR2 YFSETQ. The CDR3 sequence: CASSPQQISGYEQYF. DNA for the CDR3: TGCGCCAGCAGCCCACAACAGATCTCCGGCTACGAGCAGTACTTC.

CDR3 residues: CASSFGSSVYEQYF. The CDR3 region has the DNA TGTGCCAGCAGTTTTGGTTCTAGCGTTTACGAGCAGTACTTC. The chain employs TRBV12-3 or TRBV12-4 and TRBJ2-7; TRBD2 might be the D (6 bases). The CDR3 contains 14 residues. V was trimmed by 3 bases and J by 4 bases, leaving 13 bases between them.

This clone was counted ten times or more. The chain uses TRBV27 and TRBJ2-6, with 16 positions matching TRBD2. This CDR3 is built from 19 residues. CDR1 MNHEY and CDR2 SMNVEV come from the germline V gene (reference sequence). V dropped 0 bases and J dropped 4; count of bases not matched to a gene: 3. This CDR3 reads CASSLSGTSGRAGANVLTF. CDR3 in DNA: TGTGCCAGCAGTTTATCGGGGACTAGCGGGAGGGCGGGGGCCAACGTCCTGACTTTC.

The chain carries TRBV20-1 and TRBJ2-1; D gene uncertain. The V gene's germline CDR1 is DFQATT and CDR2 SNEGSKA (reference sequence). V was cut by 1 base and J by 6 bases, with 4 bases left in between. This CDR3 has 11 amino acids. As DNA, the CDR3 is TGCAGTGCTAGAGTTACCAATGAGCAGTTCTTC. It encodes CSARVTNEQFF.

This clone was observed a handful of times. Relative to the germline gene, one junction end is altered; a read error may explain this. The rearrangement links TRBV28 to TRBJ2-3; no clear D. CDR3 length: 13 amino acids. Germline V lookup: CDR1 MDHEN, CDR2 SYDVKM. CDR3 sequence: CASRETFTYTQYF. CDR3 bases: TGTGCCAGCAGAGAGACATTCACATATACGCAGTATTTT.

This clone was counted ten times or more. The rearrangement joins TRBV15 to TRBJ1-5; D is possibly TRBD1 (5 bases). The CDR3 runs 14 residues. CDR1 is LNHNV and CDR2 is YYDKDF in the germline V gene (reference sequence). The V gene lost 3 bases and the J gene lost 6 bases, with 12 bases spanning the gap. As DNA, the CDR3 is TGTGCCACCAGCAGGGCGACAGCCGTTCAGCCCCAGCATTTT. Translation gives CATSRATAVQPQHF. Drawing the rest from reference TRBV15 and TRBJ1-5, the complete variable domain is DAMVIQNPRYQVTQFGKPVTLSCSQTLNHNVMYWYQQKSSQAPKLLFHYYDKDFNNEADTPDNFQSRRPNTSFCFLDIRSPGLGDTAMYLCATSRATAVQPQHFGDGTRLSIL.

This clone was seen at least ten times. The chain carries TRBV5-1 and TRBJ2-3; tentatively, D is TRBD1 or TRBD2 (5 bases each). The CDR3 sequence is 17 residues long. In germline, CDR1 is SGHRS, CDR2 YFSETQ. V lost 4 bases, J lost 0 bases, and 18 bases lay in between. Written as DNA, the CDR3 is TGCGCCAGCAGCGTGGACCAGGGAGTGGGAAGCACAGATACGCAGTATTTT. This translates into CASSVDQGVGSTDTQYF.

Relative to its sample, this clone is medium-sized. The J gene is TRBJ1-2, the V gene TRBV6-1, with 7 positions matching TRBD1. Germline CDR1 and CDR2: MNHNS and SASEGT. V lost 1 base to trimming and J lost 7 bases; unmatched junction nucleotides: 9. CDR3 length: 15 amino acids. Here the CDR3 reads CASSEGATGYRGYTF. CDR3 DNA sequence: TGTGCCAGCAGTGAAGGTGCGACAGGGTACCGTGGCTACACCTTC.